These 17 T cell receptor beta chains were all obtained from the same sample, sequenced in a study of T cells in Graves' hyperthyroidism and ophthalmopathy. The investigators amplified TCR beta CDR3 regions from RNA transcripts. The HTBI primer set served for first-round RT-PCR of the TCR CDR3. TCRdb reprocessed the multiplex PCR reads via MiXCR and lists one record per CDR3 protein. The sample yields hundreds of thousands of distinct CDR3 sequences, about 17% seen once. Sequencing was done on a sample of blood. These TCRs come from a woman aged 55 to 70 with Graves' ophthalmopathy.

Many counts were recorded for this clonotype. The chain joins TRBV20-1 to TRBJ2-2; D ambiguous. The CDR3 has 13 residues. V shed 5 bases and J shed 4 bases, with 11 bases lying between them. Germline-derived CDR1 and CDR2 are DFQATT and SNEGSKA (reference sequence). CDR3 sequence (DNA): TGCAGTGCTCCCCAGAGGCTCACCGGGGAGCTGTTTTTT. The encoded protein is CSAPQRLTGELFF.

The table lists this clonotype with many counts. J is TRBJ1-1 and V is TRBV6-1; D unresolved. Deletions cut 3 bases from V and 0 bases from J, with 11 bases between. This CDR3 contains 15 residues. Looked up from germline, CDR1 is MNHNS and CDR2 is SASEGT. DNA of the CDR3: TGTGCCAGCAGTGACCCCGGCCGGTTGAACACTGAAGCTTTCTTT. Amino acid sequence: CASSDPGRLNTEAFF.

This clonotype was recorded at least ten times. The chain carries TRBV6-1 and TRBJ2-7; 7 nucleotides align to TRBD2. The CDR3 runs to 14 residues. With V trimmed by 4 bases and J by 3 bases, 6 bases remained unmatched. The germline gives CDR1 MNHNS, CDR2 SASEGT. DNA for the CDR3: TGTGCCAGCAGTGTACGAGGCGGGGGCTACGAGCAGTACTTC. This codes for CASSVRGGGYEQYF.

This clonotype was detected only a few times. This sequence joins TRBV6-2 or TRBV6-3 and TRBJ1-2, with TRBD1 matching over 8 bases. CDR1 and CDR2 from the germline V gene are MNHEY and SVGEGT. J gave up 3 bases and V 6 bases, and 6 bases lay outside the gene matches. This CDR3 spans 14 amino acids. CDR3 coding DNA: TGTGCCAGCAGGAGGACAGGGAGTGACTATGGCTACACCTTC. Translated: CASRRTGSDYGYTF.

A remark on this clonotype: Just one base apart from a much larger clone, this may be a read error. The rearrangement uses TRBV12-3 or TRBV12-4 and TRBJ1-1; D is unclear. The CDR3 loop spans 12 amino acids. The CDR3 region has the DNA TGTGCTACCTCGAAGGGCATGACTGAAGCTTTCTTT. Its translation: CATSKGMTEAFF.

This clonotype was picked up a small number of times. The V gene is TRBV3-1, the J gene TRBJ1-2; maybe TRBD1 (6 bases). Trimming removed 1 base at V and 4 bases at J, with 10 bases between. The CDR3 covers 14 residues. The V gene's germline CDR1 is LGHDT and CDR2 YNNKEL (reference sequence). CDR3 coding DNA: TGTGCCAGCAGCCAAGCGGGACACGGCTATGGCTACACCTTC. As protein: CASSQAGHGYGYTF.

J is TRBJ2-4 and V is TRBV2; D is perhaps TRBD2 (6 bases). Germline lookup yields CDR1 SNHLY and CDR2 FYNNEI. V was trimmed by 5 bases and J by 1 base, leaving 15 bases between them. The CDR3 contains 16 residues. The CDR3 loop reads CASSQVAGLAKNIQYF. The CDR3 DNA follows: TGTGCCAGCAGTCAGGTTGCGGGACTGGCCAAAAACATTCAGTACTTC.

A remark on this clonotype: The junction does not match germline at one end; this may be a read error. The J gene is TRBJ2-3, the V gene TRBV10-2; D gene unclear. CDR3 size: 13 residues. Germline-derived CDR1 and CDR2 are WSHSY and SAAADI. CDR3 sequence: CASGEGEEDTQYF. The DNA of the CDR3 is TGCGCCAGCGGTGAAGGCGAGGAAGATACGCAGTATTTT.

This clonotype was detected many times. The genes are TRBV29-1 and TRBJ2-7; 7 bases line up with TRBD2. The CDR3 contains 14 residues. CDR1 SQVTM and CDR2 ANQGSEA come from the germline V gene. Trimming at V came to 2 bases and at J to 6 bases, leaving 10 bases not matched to a gene. Here the CDR3 reads CSVESSTSSSEQYF. For the CDR3, the DNA is TGCAGCGTTGAATCCTCGACTAGCTCTAGCGAGCAGTACTTC.

This clonotype has a handful of counts. One base away lies a much larger clone, so this may be a sequencing read error. The genes are TRBV18 and TRBJ2-3; D is uncertain. This CDR3 has 13 residues. Germline V CDR1 and CDR2: KGHSH, LQKENI. The CDR3 coding sequence is TGTGCCAGCTCAGTAAGTCTCACAGATACGCAGTGTTTT. It is translated as CASSVSLTDTQCF.

This clonotype was recorded at least ten times. The chain uses TRBV20-1 and TRBJ1-5, with 8 bases matching TRBD1. The CDR3 covers 15 residues. Per germline, CDR1 DFQATT and CDR2 SNEGSKA (reference sequence). J was trimmed by 4 bases and V by 5 bases; bases with no gene match: 10. This CDR3 reads CSASPRDRTNQPQHF. CDR3 DNA sequence: TGCAGTGCTTCCCCCCGGGACAGGACAAATCAGCCCCAGCATTTT.

This clonotype was counted ten times or more. The V call is TRBV11-2, the J call TRBJ2-5, with D hard to call. This CDR3 has 14 residues. Trimming left V 1 base short and J 5 bases short, with 11 bases between. Germline values: CDR1 SGHAT, CDR2 FQNNGV. The CDR3 spells CASSLGLSLETQYF. In DNA form, the CDR3 reads TGTGCCAGCAGCTTAGGGCTGTCTCTGGAGACCCAGTACTTC.

The chain couples TRBV19 to TRBJ1-1; 8 bases line up with TRBD1. This CDR3 contains 17 residues. Losses at the gene ends were 6 bases for V and 2 bases for J; bases not matched to a gene: 14. The V gene's germline CDR1 is LNHDA and CDR2 SQIVND (reference sequence). The DNA of the CDR3 is TGTGCCAGTAGGACGACGGGCAGGGGGCTGAGAAACACTGAAGCTTTCTTT. Residues: CASRTTGRGLRNTEAFF.

This clonotype has a count of ten or more. J is TRBJ1-1 and V is TRBV5-1, with D maybe TRBD1 (6 bases). The V and J ends lost 8 bases and 0 bases respectively, with 14 bases between them. The CDR3 is 14 amino acids. CDR1 is SGHRS, CDR2 YFSETQ, per germline. CDR3 sequence (DNA): TGCGCCAGTTCATTTACAGGGTTGAACACTGAAGCTTTCTTT. Translation gives CASSFTGLNTEAFF.

This clonotype occurred many times. The chain uses TRBV27 and TRBJ2-3; no definite D call. CDR1 MNHEY and CDR2 SMNVEV come from the germline V gene (reference sequence). The CDR3 covers 15 residues. Trimming took off 3 bases at V and 2 bases at J, with 12 bases between the two ends. CDR3 sequence reads: CASSFNRRYTDTQYF. The CDR3 DNA reads TGTGCCAGCAGTTTTAATCGCCGTTACACAGATACGCAGTATTTT.

This clonotype was counted at least ten times. The chain carries TRBV28 and TRBJ2-1, with TRBD2 as a possible D gene (7 bases). The CDR3 is made up of 15 amino acids. Per germline, CDR1 MDHEN and CDR2 SYDVKM. Trimming pared 10 bases from V and 0 bases from J, leaving 16 bases between. Here the CDR3 DNA reads TGTGCCACCCGCCTGGGAGGGGGCTCCTACAATGAGCAGTTCTTC. Its translation: CATRLGGGSYNEQFF.

There are many counts of this clonotype. V and J are TRBV20-1 and TRBJ1-1; D unresolved. Trimming took off 1 base at V and 4 bases at J, with 10 bases between the two ends. The CDR3 has 13 residues. Looked up from germline, CDR1 is DFQATT and CDR2 is SNEGSKA (reference sequence). The CDR3 bases are TGCAGTGCTAGAGCGGCAGCCGGCACTGAAGCTTTCTTT. This codes for CSARAAAGTEAFF.